Listed below are T cell receptor beta chains from one sample, sequenced in a study of technical replicates of blood from a few donors. Data came from immunoSEQ multiplex PCR; TCRdb stores just in-frame clones and leaves some out. The sample includes tens of thousands of clones, roughly 97% of them seen just once. Specimen: T cells isolated from PBMCs. These receptors all come from a human donor in good health. CDR3s include the opening cysteine and the closing phenylalanine or tryptophan. D genes are given only for firm matches. Where a row states a size, it is once, few, many or the class of an expanded clone; other rows omit it.

j_call v_call d_call cdr3_length clone_size cdr3_aa cdr3_nt
TRBJ1-2 TRBV7-9 . 14 once CASSFVGANYGYTF TGTGCCAGCAGCTTTGTCGGAGCTAACTATGGCTACACCTTC
TRBJ2-7 TRBV7-2 TRBD2 14 . CASSFQLAGAEQYF TGTGCCAGCAGCTTCCAGCTAGCGGGAGCCGAGCAGTACTTC
TRBJ2-2 TRBV9 . 16 . CASSVNPQPGTGELFF TGTGCCAGCAGCGTAAACCCCCAACCGGGCACCGGGGAGCTGTTTTTT
TRBJ2-7 TRBV11-2 . 15 . CASSLAYDSLYEQYF TGTGCCAGCAGCTTAGCCTACGACAGCCTCTACGAGCAGTACTTC
TRBJ2-7 TRBV4-1 TRBD2 15 once CASSQVTSGSPVQYF TGCGCCAGCAGCCAAGTCACTAGCGGGAGCCCCGTACAGTACTTC
TRBJ2-5 TRBV11-2 . 17 . CASSLDNFTGARETQYF TGTGCCAGCAGCTTAGATAATTTCACGGGAGCCAGAGAGACCCAGTACTTC
TRBJ1-1 TRBV15 . 14 once CATSRDLSNTEAFF TGTGCCACCAGCAGAGATCTTTCGAACACTGAAGCTTTCTTT
TRBJ1-3 TRBV6-1 . 13 . CASSEAAGNTIYF TGTGCCAGCAGTGAAGCGGCAGGAAACACCATATATTTT
TRBJ2-7 TRBV7-8 . 12 . CASSLAVYEQYF TGTGCCAGCAGCTTAGCCGTCTACGAGCAGTACTTC
TRBJ1-3 TRBV6-5 . 15 . CASSRGSYSGNTIYF TGTGCCAGCAGTAGGGGCTCTTACTCTGGAAACACCATATATTTT
TRBJ2-1 TRBV19 . 15 . CASSYRRVGRDEQFF TGTGCCAGTAGTTATCGGCGGGTGGGTCGTGATGAGCAGTTCTTC
TRBJ2-7 TRBV11-2 TRBD1 14 . CASSLGQGTYEQYF TGTGCCAGCAGCTTGGGACAGGGCACCTACGAGCAGTACTTC
TRBJ1-2 TRBV29-1 . 12 . CSTEEGYYGYTF TGCAGCACAGAGGAGGGGTACTATGGCTACACCTTC